The 27 T cell receptor beta chains below all came from one sample that was sequenced in a study of cytomegalovirus exposure and HLA in healthy donors. PCR primers comprised 60 Vbeta and 13 Jbeta primers. Generated by immunoSEQ multiplex PCR, the TCRdb table keeps only in-frame clones and is missing some. This sample has approximately 190,000 clones, with 75% to 80% found just once. The sample was PBMCs. These receptors originate from a woman in her twenties or thirties in good health and CMV-seropositive.

There are a few counts of this clone. The chain carries TRBV7-8 and TRBJ1-3; D call uncertain. Germline V CDR1 and CDR2: SGHVS, FQNEAQ. The CDR3 extends over 19 amino acids. V lost 1 base to trimming and J lost 1 base, with 20 bases between them. CDR3 DNA sequence: TGTGCCAGCAGCTTAGTCCCAGCGCCAGTGATGTCGTCTGGAAACACCATATATTTT. As protein: CASSLVPAPVMSSGNTIYF.

This rearrangement joins TRBV27 to TRBJ2-5; a weak D match, TRBD1 (5 bases). Trimming took off 6 bases at V and 4 bases at J, with 12 bases between the two ends. Germline CDR1 reads MNHEY; CDR2 reads SMNVEV (reference sequence). The CDR3 spans 13 residues. The CDR3 protein is CASRPQGSETQYF. The CDR3 nucleotides read TGTGCCAGCAGACCCCAGGGTTCAGAGACCCAGTACTTC.

This clone was seen more than once but under ten times. The CDR3, as DNA: TGTGCCAGCAGTCGCTCTCGACGGCGGATTGATGGCTACACCTTC. Residues: CASSRSRRRIDGYTF. The chain has TRBV9 and TRBJ1-2; D is unresolved. Trimming pared 5 bases from V and 6 bases from J, leaving 20 bases between. Germline V gene lookup returns CDR1 SGDLS and CDR2 YYNGEE. CDR3 size: 15 residues.

The chain recombines TRBV27 with TRBJ2-7; TRBD1 agrees at 8 bases. The CDR3 is 15 amino acids. CDR1 and CDR2 from the germline V gene are MNHEY and SMNVEV (reference sequence). The trim removed 7 bases at V and 2 bases at J, leaving 10 bases unmatched. The CDR3 DNA sequence: TGTGCCAGCACCTTCCGCGGGACAGGCCCCTACGAGCAGTACTTC. Amino acid sequence: CASTFRGTGPYEQYF.

The genes are TRBV2 and TRBJ1-3; 9 nucleotides align to TRBD1. The CDR3 is 15 residues long. Germline CDR1 and CDR2: SNHLY and FYNNEI. The junction had 5 bases not matched to a gene; V was cut back by 6 bases and J by 2 bases. The CDR3 DNA is TGTGCCAGCAGGAAGGACAGGGGTACTGGAAACACCATATATTTT. Translating it yields CASRKDRGTGNTIYF. Full variable domain (remainder filled in from reference TRBV2 and TRBJ1-3): EPEVTQTPSHQVTQMGQEVILRCVPISNHLYFYWYRQILGQKVEFLVSFYNNEISEKSEIFDDQFSVERPDGSNFTLKIRSTKLEDSAMYFCASRKDRGTGNTIYFGEGSWLTVV.

The rearrangement links TRBV29-1 to TRBJ2-3; TRBD1 aligns across 11 bases. CDR3 length equals 15 residues. Trimming cost V 6 bases and J 6 bases; bases outside gene matches: 11. Per the germline V gene, CDR1 is SQVTM and CDR2 is ANQGSEA. Here the CDR3 reads CSVPPGQGAKDTQYF. Here the CDR3 DNA reads TGCAGCGTCCCTCCTGGACAGGGGGCAAAGGATACGCAGTATTTT.

V and J are TRBV18 and TRBJ2-5; D not resolved. Germline assignment: CDR1 KGHSH and CDR2 LQKENI. With 5 bases removed from V and 0 bases from J, the gap between germline ends came to 7 bases. CDR3 length equals 13 residues. The CDR3 spells CASSLSYQETQYF. Written as DNA, the CDR3 is TGTGCCAGCTCATTGTCATACCAAGAGACCCAGTACTTC. Filled out from reference TRBV18 and TRBJ2-5, the complete variable domain reads NAGVMQNPRHLVRRRGQEARLRCSPMKGHSHVYWYRQLPEEGLKFMVYLQKENIIDESGMPKERFSAEFPKEGPSILRIQQVVRGDSAAYFCASSLSYQETQYFGPGTRLLVL.

V gene TRBV5-1 combines with J gene TRBJ2-2; perhaps TRBD2 as D (5 bases). This CDR3 contains 15 residues. V gave up 0 bases and J gave up 5 bases, with 11 bases separating them. CDR1 is SGHRS, CDR2 YFSETQ, per germline. CDR3 nucleotide sequence: TGCGCCAGCAGCTTGGTAGGAGGAGAGACCGGGGAGCTGTTTTTT. This translates into CASSLVGGETGELFF.

The table lists this clone with a count of one. The chain joins TRBV6-5 to TRBJ2-3, with TRBD2 matching over 12 bases. There are 15 residues in the CDR3. V lost 5 bases to trimming and J lost 4 bases; unmatched junction nucleotides: 4. CDR1 is MNHEY, CDR2 SVGAGI, per germline. The CDR3 DNA sequence: TGTGCCAGCAGTCTGACTAGCGGGAGCTCAGATACGCAGTATTTT. Its protein is CASSLTSGSSDTQYF.

Comment on this clone: Relative to the germline gene, one junction end is altered; a read error may explain this. V and J are TRBV7-9 and TRBJ2-7, with D possibly being TRBD1 (6 bases). The CDR3 covers 11 residues. CDR1 and CDR2 (germline): SEHNR, FQNEAQ (reference sequence). CDR3 coding DNA: TGTTCCAGCAGCTCCGGGACAAAGGAGTACTTC. This encodes CSSSSGTKEYF.

This clone was seen more than once but under ten times. J is TRBJ2-1 and V is TRBV7-2; D is ambiguous. The CDR3 runs to 11 residues. Trimming pared 2 bases from V and 8 bases from J, leaving 4 bases between. CDR1 is SGHTA, CDR2 FQGNSA, per germline. CDR3 nucleotides: TGTGCCAGCAGCTTATATTATGAGCAGTTCTTC. This codes for CASSLYYEQFF.

This chain connects TRBV6-1 to TRBJ2-3; 7 nucleotides match TRBD2. V lost 8 bases to trimming and J lost 4 bases; unmatched junction nucleotides: 6. Per germline, CDR1 MNHNS and CDR2 SASEGT. The CDR3 length is 13 residues. CDR3 loop: CASSPLAADTQYF. The CDR3 nucleotides read TGTGCCAGCTCACCCCTAGCGGCAGATACGCAGTATTTT.

The chain uses TRBV19 and TRBJ2-3, with TRBD2 matching 12 bases. V shed 5 bases and J 4 bases; nucleotides not matched to a gene: 7. Germline V CDR1 and CDR2: LNHDA, SQIVND (reference sequence). This CDR3 contains 16 residues. For the CDR3, the DNA is TGTGCCAGTAGTCTAGCGGGAGGGCCTAGGGCAGATACGCAGTATTTT. Its protein is CASSLAGGPRADTQYF.

The chain uses TRBV4-1 and TRBJ1-6; tentatively, D is TRBD1 (5 bases). CDR1 MGHRA and CDR2 YSYEKL come from the germline V gene. The CDR3 consists of 15 residues. Trimming stripped 0 bases from V and 7 bases from J, with 10 bases between. CDR3 sequence: CASSQDGWGNSPLHF. The CDR3 DNA follows: TGCGCCAGCAGCCAAGATGGCTGGGGCAATTCACCCCTCCACTTT.

Concerning this clone: Mismatch with germline at one junction end may stem from a read error. This chain uses TRBV18 with TRBJ1-2, with 9 nucleotides matching TRBD1. Germline CDR1 reads KGHSH; CDR2 reads LQKENI. CDR3 size: 13 residues. CDR3 in amino acids: CASSPGTGNGYTF. The DNA for the CDR3 is TGCGCCAGCTCACCAGGGACAGGGAATGGCTACACCTTC.

The chain couples TRBV28 to TRBJ1-2, with TRBD1 as a possible D gene (6 bases). V gave up 4 bases and J gave up 5 bases, with 8 bases separating them. Looked up from germline, CDR1 is MDHEN and CDR2 is SYDVKM. The CDR3 extends over 12 amino acids. DNA of the CDR3: TGTGCCAGCAGTTACAGGGTTTATGGCTACACCTTC. This codes for CASSYRVYGYTF.

In this sample, this clone turned up once. An end of the junction differs from the germline gene, which may be a read error. The chain carries TRBV7-9 and TRBJ2-2, with TRBD1 matching 9 bases. This CDR3 is built from 14 residues. Looked up from germline, CDR1 is SEHNR and CDR2 is FQNEAQ (reference sequence). This chain's CDR3 is CSSSFRDRAVELFF. In DNA form, the CDR3 reads TGTTCCAGCAGCTTCCGGGACAGGGCCGTCGAGCTGTTTTTT.

V gene TRBV5-6 combines with J gene TRBJ1-2; weak D call: TRBD1 (6 bases). V shed 4 bases and J shed 2 bases, with 9 bases lying between them. The CDR3 is 13 amino acids. Per germline, CDR1 SGHDT and CDR2 YYEEEE. The CDR3 sequence is CASSPGQNYGYTF. CDR3 coding DNA: TGTGCCAGCAGCCCTGGACAGAACTATGGCTACACCTTC.

The rearrangement links TRBV28 to TRBJ2-1; weak D call: TRBD2 (5 bases). With 6 bases removed from V and 9 bases from J, the gap between germline ends came to 15 bases. From germline, CDR1 is MDHEN and CDR2 SYDVKM. The CDR3 extends over 13 amino acids. CDR3 region: CASRSGGFPEQFF. The CDR3 coding sequence is TGTGCCAGCAGATCAGGAGGATTTCCTGAGCAGTTCTTC. Supplemented by reference TRBV28 and TRBJ2-1, the full variable domain reads DVKVTQSSRYLVKRTGEKVFLECVQDMDHENMFWYRQDPGLGLRLIYFSYDVKMKEKGDIPEGYSVSREKKERFSLILESASTNQTSMYLCASRSGGFPEQFFGPGTRLTVL.

The chain employs TRBV30 and TRBJ1-1; D remains ambiguous. Trimming shortened V by 1 base and J by 3 bases, and 9 bases separated the two germline ends. The CDR3 length is 13 residues. Germline V gene data show CDR1 as GTSNPN and CDR2 as SVGIG (reference sequence). This CDR3 is CAWSAERDTEAFF. In DNA, the CDR3 is TGTGCCTGGAGTGCAGAACGGGACACTGAAGCTTTCTTT.

Written as DNA, the CDR3 is TGTGCCATCAGTGACCCACTAGCGCGCTCCTACGAGCAGTACTTC. It specifies CAISDPLARSYEQYF. This chain links TRBV10-3 with TRBJ2-5; 7 bases match TRBD2. The J call may be in error: the DNA end matches TRBJ2-7 better. The CDR3 runs 15 residues. Germline assignment: CDR1 ENHRY and CDR2 SYGVKD.

The J gene is TRBJ1-2, the V gene TRBV28; a weak D match, TRBD1 (5 bases). Trimming pared 6 bases from V and 1 base from J, leaving 9 bases between. Germline CDR1 MDHEN, CDR2 SYDVKM. The CDR3 extends over 13 amino acids. The CDR3 sequence: CASRERGNYGYTF. CDR3 DNA: TGTGCCAGCAGGGAAAGGGGTAACTATGGCTACACCTTC.

The CDR3 sequence: CASSSLPTSRGDTEAFF. In DNA form, the CDR3 reads TGTGCCAGCAGCTCGTTACCGACTTCCCGGGGGGACACTGAAGCTTTCTTT. V usage is TRBV7-3 and J usage is TRBJ1-1; a weak D match, TRBD1 (5 bases). CDR3 length: 17 amino acids. Germline assignment: CDR1 SGHTA and CDR2 FQGTGA. V was cut by 4 bases and J by 3 bases, with 21 bases left in between.

The genes are TRBV5-8 and TRBJ2-7; tentatively, D is TRBD1 (5 bases). V gave up 2 bases and J gave up 3 bases, with 18 bases separating them. The CDR3 spans 16 residues. CDR1 and CDR2 from the germline V gene are SGHTS and YDEGEE. For the CDR3, the DNA is TGTGCCAGCAGCTTAGGTTCAGGGATTTTCATCTACGAGCAGTACTTC. The encoded protein is CASSLGSGIFIYEQYF.

This chain joins TRBV10-1 and TRBJ2-1, with TRBD2 matching 10 bases. Germline CDR1 is WNHNN and CDR2 is SYGVQD (reference sequence). The J segment lost 6 bases and the V segment lost 3 bases, leaving 8 bases of the junction unmatched. The CDR3 is 16 amino acids. The CDR3 DNA is TGCGCCAGCAGTGATCCCGCTAGCGGGGGTATCAATGAGCAGTTCTTC. Amino acid sequence: CASSDPASGGINEQFF.

The chain uses TRBV5-1 and TRBJ2-1, with 9 bases lining up with TRBD2. Germline V lookup: CDR1 SGHRS, CDR2 YFSETQ. This CDR3 region has 16 residues. Unmatched junction bases numbered 4, after V lost 3 bases and J lost 0 bases. The CDR3 DNA reads TGCGCCAGCAGCTACGGGACTAGCCTCTCCTACAATGAGCAGTTCTTC. This translates into CASSYGTSLSYNEQFF.

The CDR3 sequence: CASSSGQDLKPRYEQYF. The CDR3 bases are TGTGCCAGCAGTTCGGGACAGGACCTAAAACCCCGATACGAGCAGTACTTC. The chain carries TRBV7-2 and TRBJ2-7, with TRBD1 matching 8 bases. The CDR3 is 17 residues long. Germline V gene lookup returns CDR1 SGHTA and CDR2 FQGNSA. The trim removed 6 bases at V and 4 bases at J, leaving 17 bases unmatched.